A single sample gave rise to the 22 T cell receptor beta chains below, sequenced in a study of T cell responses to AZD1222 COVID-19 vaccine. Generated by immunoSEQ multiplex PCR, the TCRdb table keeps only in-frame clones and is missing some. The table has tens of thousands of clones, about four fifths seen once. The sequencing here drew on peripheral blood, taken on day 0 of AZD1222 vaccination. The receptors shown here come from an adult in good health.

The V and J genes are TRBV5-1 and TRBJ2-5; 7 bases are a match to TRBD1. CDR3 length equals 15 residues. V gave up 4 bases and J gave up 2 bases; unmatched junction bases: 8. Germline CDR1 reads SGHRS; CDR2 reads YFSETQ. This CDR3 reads CASSGDRAGQETQYF. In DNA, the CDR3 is TGCGCCAGCAGCGGGGACAGAGCAGGGCAAGAGACCCAGTACTTC.

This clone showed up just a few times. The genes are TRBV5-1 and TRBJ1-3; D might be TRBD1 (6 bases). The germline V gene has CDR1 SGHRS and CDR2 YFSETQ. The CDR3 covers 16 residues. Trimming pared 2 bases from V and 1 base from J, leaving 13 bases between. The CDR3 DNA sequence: TGCGCCAGCAGCTTCGGGCAGGGGACTTCTGGAAACACCATATATTTT. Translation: CASSFGQGTSGNTIYF.

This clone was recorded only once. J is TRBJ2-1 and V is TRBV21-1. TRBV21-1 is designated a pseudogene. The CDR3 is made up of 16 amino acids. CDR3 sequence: CASSKAGGCSYNEQFF. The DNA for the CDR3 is TGTGCCAGCAGCAAAGCGGGGGGCTGCTCCTACAATGAGCAGTTCTTC.

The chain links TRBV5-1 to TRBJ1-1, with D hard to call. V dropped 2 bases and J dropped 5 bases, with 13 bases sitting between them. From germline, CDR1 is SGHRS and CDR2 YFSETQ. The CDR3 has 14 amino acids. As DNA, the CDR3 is TGCGCCAGCAGCTTAACCGACCAAGGGACTGAAGCTTTCTTT. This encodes CASSLTDQGTEAFF.

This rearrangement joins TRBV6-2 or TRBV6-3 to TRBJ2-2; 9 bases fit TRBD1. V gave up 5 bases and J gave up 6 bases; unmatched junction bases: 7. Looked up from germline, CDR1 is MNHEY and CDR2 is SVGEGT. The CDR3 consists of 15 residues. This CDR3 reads CASSQPQGAAGELFF. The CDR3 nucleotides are TGTGCCAGCAGTCAGCCACAGGGGGCGGCCGGGGAGCTGTTTTTT.

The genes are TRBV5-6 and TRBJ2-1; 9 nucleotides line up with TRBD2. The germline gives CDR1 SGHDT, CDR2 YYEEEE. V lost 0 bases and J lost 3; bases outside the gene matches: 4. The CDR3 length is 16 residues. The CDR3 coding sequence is TGTGCCAGCAGCTTGGAAGCGGGGGGTATCTACAATGAGCAGTTCTTC. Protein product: CASSLEAGGIYNEQFF.

DNA of the CDR3: TGCAGCGTTGAACTAGACAGGGGGAGTTATACGATGAACACTGAAGCTTTCTTT. Encoded protein: CSVELDRGSYTMNTEAFF. The chain carries TRBV29-1 and TRBJ1-1; 9 positions agree with TRBD1. This CDR3 comprises 18 residues. Germline assignment: CDR1 SQVTM and CDR2 ANQGSEA. Unmatched junction bases numbered 13, after V lost 2 bases and J lost 0 bases.

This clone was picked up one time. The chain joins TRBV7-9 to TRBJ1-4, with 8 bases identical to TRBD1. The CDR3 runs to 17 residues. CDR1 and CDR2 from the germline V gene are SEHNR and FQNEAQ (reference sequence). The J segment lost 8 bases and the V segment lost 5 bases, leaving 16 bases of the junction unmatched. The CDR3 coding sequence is TGTGCCAGCAGCGCATCCAACAGGGGGGCGTTTTACGAAAAACTGTTTTTT. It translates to CASSASNRGAFYEKLFF.

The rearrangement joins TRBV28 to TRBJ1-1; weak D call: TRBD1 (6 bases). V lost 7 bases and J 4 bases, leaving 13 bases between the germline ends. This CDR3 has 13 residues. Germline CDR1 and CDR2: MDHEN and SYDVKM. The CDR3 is CASTTIRGTEAFF. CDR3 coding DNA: TGTGCCAGCACAACAATCAGGGGCACTGAAGCTTTCTTT.

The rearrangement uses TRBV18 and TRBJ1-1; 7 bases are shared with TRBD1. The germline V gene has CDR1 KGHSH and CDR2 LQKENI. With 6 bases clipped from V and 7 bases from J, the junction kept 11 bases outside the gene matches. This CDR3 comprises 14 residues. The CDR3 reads CASSQEDRAVEAFF. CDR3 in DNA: TGTGCCAGCTCTCAAGAAGACAGGGCCGTTGAAGCTTTCTTT.

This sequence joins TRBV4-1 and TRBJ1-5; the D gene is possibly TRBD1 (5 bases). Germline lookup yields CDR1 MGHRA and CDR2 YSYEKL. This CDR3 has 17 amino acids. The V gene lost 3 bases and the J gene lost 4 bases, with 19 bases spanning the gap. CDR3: CASSQILRGVGNQPQHF. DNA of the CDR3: TGCGCCAGCAGCCAGATCCTTCGAGGGGTTGGGAATCAGCCCCAGCATTTT.

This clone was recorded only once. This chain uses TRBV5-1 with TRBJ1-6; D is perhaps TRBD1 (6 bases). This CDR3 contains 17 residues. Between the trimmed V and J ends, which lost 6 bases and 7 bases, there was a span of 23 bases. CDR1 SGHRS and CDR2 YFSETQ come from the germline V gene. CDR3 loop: CASKGGREGPGNSPLHF. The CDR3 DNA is TGCGCCAGCAAGGGGGGTCGGGAGGGTCCCGGGAATTCACCCCTCCACTTT.

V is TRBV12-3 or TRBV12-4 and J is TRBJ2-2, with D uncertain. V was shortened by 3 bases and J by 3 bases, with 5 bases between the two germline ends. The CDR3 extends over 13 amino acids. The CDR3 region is CASSFGHTGELFF. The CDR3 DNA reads TGTGCCAGCAGTTTCGGCCACACCGGGGAGCTGTTTTTT.

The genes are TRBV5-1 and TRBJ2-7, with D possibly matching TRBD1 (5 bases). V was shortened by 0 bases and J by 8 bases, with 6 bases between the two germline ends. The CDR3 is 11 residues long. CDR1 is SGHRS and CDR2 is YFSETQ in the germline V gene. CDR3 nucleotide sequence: TGCGCCAGCAGCTTGGGACAGCAGCAGTACTTC. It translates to CASSLGQQQYF.

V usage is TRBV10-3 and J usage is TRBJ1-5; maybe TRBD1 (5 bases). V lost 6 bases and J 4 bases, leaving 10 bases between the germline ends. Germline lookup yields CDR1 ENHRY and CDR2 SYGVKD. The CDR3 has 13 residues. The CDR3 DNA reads TGTGCCATCAGGGCGACAGCAAATCAGCCCCAGCATTTT. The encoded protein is CAIRATANQPQHF.

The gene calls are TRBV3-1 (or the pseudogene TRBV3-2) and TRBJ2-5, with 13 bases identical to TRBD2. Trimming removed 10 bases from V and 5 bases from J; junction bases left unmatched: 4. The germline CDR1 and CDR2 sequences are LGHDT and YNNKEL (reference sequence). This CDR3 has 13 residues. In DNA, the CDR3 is TGTGCCACAAGGACTAGCGGGGGTGAGACCCAGTACTTC. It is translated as CATRTSGGETQYF.

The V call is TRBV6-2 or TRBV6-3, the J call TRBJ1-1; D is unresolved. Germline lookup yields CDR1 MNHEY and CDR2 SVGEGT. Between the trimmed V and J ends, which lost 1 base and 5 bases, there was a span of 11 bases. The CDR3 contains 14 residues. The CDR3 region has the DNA TGTGCCAGCAGTTACTTAGGGCCCAAGACTGAAGCTTTCTTT. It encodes CASSYLGPKTEAFF.

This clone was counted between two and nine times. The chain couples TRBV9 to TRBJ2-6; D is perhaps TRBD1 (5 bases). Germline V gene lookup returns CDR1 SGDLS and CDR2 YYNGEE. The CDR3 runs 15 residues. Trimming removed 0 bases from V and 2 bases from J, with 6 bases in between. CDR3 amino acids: CASSVARAGANVLTF. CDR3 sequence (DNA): TGTGCCAGCAGCGTAGCCAGGGCTGGGGCCAACGTCCTGACTTTC.

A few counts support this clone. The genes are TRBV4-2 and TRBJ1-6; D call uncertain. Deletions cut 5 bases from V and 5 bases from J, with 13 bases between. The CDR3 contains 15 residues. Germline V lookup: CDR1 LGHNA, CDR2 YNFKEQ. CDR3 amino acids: CASSADPPNNSPLHF. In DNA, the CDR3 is TGTGCCAGCAGCGCCGACCCACCCAATAATTCACCCCTCCACTTT.

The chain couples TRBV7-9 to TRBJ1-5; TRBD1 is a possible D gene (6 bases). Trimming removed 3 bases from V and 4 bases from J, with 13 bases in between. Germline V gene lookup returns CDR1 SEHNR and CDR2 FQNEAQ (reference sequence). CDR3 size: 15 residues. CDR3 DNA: TGTGCCAGCAGCTTTGGGGACACAGTAAATCAGCCCCAGCATTTT. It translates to CASSFGDTVNQPQHF.

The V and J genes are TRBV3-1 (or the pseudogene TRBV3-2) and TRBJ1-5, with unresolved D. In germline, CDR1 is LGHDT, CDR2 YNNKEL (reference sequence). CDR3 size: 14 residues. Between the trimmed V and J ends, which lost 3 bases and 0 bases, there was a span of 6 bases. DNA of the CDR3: TGTGCCAGCAGCCAGGATAATAGCAATCAGCCCCAGCATTTT. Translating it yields CASSQDNSNQPQHF.

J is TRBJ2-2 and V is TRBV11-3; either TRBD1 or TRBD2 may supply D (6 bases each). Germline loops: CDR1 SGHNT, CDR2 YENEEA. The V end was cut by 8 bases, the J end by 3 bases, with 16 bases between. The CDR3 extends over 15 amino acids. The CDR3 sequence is CASGGGGTDTGELFF. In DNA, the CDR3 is TGTGCCAGCGGAGGAGGGGGGACGGACACCGGGGAGCTGTTTTTT.